The 10 T cell receptor beta chains below come from one sample, sequenced in a study of blood T cell repertoires in COVID-19. Sequencing used immunoSEQ multiplex PCR; TCRdb keeps in-frame clones, though not all of them. The repertoire has approximately 190,000 clones, roughly 87% of them found once; the top ten carry 6.5% to 9.5%. The sample comprised peripheral blood. Source of these receptors: a woman aged 60 to 75 with COVID-19, enrolled during active disease.

This clone was observed a handful of times. This sequence joins TRBV29-1 and TRBJ1-3, with TRBD1 as a possible D gene (6 bases). The CDR3 has 14 residues. Per the germline V gene, CDR1 is SQVTM and CDR2 is ANQGSEA. V was clipped by 6 bases and J by 0 bases, with 12 bases between them. CDR3 residues: CSVLQGDSGNTIYF. Written as DNA, the CDR3 is TGCAGCGTGTTACAGGGCGACTCTGGAAACACCATATATTTT.

The rearrangement links TRBV27 to TRBJ2-2; 9 nucleotides align to TRBD2. V lost 5 bases and J lost 6; bases outside the gene matches: 10. CDR1 MNHEY and CDR2 SMNVEV come from the germline V gene (reference sequence). The CDR3 sequence is 16 residues long. This CDR3 reads CASSADPGLASGELFF. The CDR3 DNA sequence: TGTGCCAGCAGTGCAGACCCGGGACTAGCCTCCGGGGAGCTGTTTTTT.

The chain links TRBV4-3 to TRBJ1-2; 9 nucleotides agree with TRBD1. J lost 5 bases, V lost 2 bases, and 6 bases had no gene match. The CDR3 covers 15 residues. Germline CDR1 is LGHNA and CDR2 is YSLEER. CDR3 nucleotide sequence: TGCGCCAGCAGCCAAACGGGACAGGGTGCTTATGGCTACACCTTC. Translation gives CASSQTGQGAYGYTF.

The gene calls are TRBV4-1 and TRBJ1-5, with 9 nucleotides matching TRBD1. Trimming took 1 base from V and 7 from J; bases not matched to a gene: 5. Germline V gene lookup returns CDR1 MGHRA and CDR2 YSYEKL. This CDR3 is 15 amino acids long. The CDR3 DNA reads as TGCGCCAGCAGCCAAGGACAGGGGGATCGCCAGCCCCAGCATTTT. It translates to CASSQGQGDRQPQHF.

The chain combines TRBV19 with TRBJ1-2; 8 bases align to TRBD1. The junction had 5 bases not matched to a gene; V was cut back by 3 bases and J by 8 bases. This CDR3 has 13 residues. The V gene's germline CDR1 is LNHDA and CDR2 SQIVND (reference sequence). As DNA, the CDR3 is TGTGCCAGTAGTATGGTACAGGGGGTGGGCTACACCTTC. This codes for CASSMVQGVGYTF.

This clone appeared a few times. The chain combines TRBV18 with TRBJ1-2; perhaps TRBD1 as D (6 bases). The CDR3 is 14 amino acids. The V gene lost 0 bases and the J gene lost 4 bases, with 9 bases spanning the gap. CDR1 and CDR2 (germline): KGHSH, LQKENI. Here the CDR3 reads CASSPPSRGYGYTF. The CDR3 DNA reads TGTGCCAGCTCACCACCGAGCAGGGGCTATGGCTACACCTTC.

The CDR3 DNA reads TGTGCCAGCAGCTCCGGACTATCCTACGAGCAGTACGTC. Residues: CASSSGLSYEQYV. The chain combines TRBV11-2 with TRBJ2-7, with TRBD2 as a possible D gene (6 bases). CDR1 SGHAT and CDR2 FQNNGV come from the germline V gene. This CDR3 has 13 amino acids. V was cut by 4 bases and J by 1 base, with 8 bases left in between.

The J gene is TRBJ1-1, the V gene TRBV11-2; 9 bases fit TRBD1. The germline V gene encodes CDR1 SGHAT and CDR2 FQNNGV. The CDR3 has 14 residues. The trim removed 6 bases at V and 7 bases at J, leaving 9 bases unmatched. The CDR3 DNA follows: TGTGCCAGCAGTCAAGATACAGGGGGCTTTGAAGCTTTCTTT. Amino acid sequence: CASSQDTGGFEAFF.

The V call is TRBV19, the J call TRBJ1-4; possible D gene TRBD1, 6 bases. Germline-derived CDR1 and CDR2 are LNHDA and SQIVND (reference sequence). V lost 5 bases and J lost 7, with 14 bases in between. This CDR3 is built from 14 residues. The DNA for the CDR3 is TGTGCCAGTAGTCAGGGGCAACGGGGTGAAAAACTGTTTTTT. Residues: CASSQGQRGEKLFF.

This clone was found once. The gene calls are TRBV18 and TRBJ2-3, with 7 bases aligning to TRBD1. The CDR3 is made up of 15 amino acids. Germline V gene data show CDR1 as KGHSH and CDR2 as LQKENI. The J segment lost 0 bases and the V segment lost 6 bases, leaving 6 bases of the junction unmatched. The CDR3 DNA sequence: TGTGCCAGCTCCCTCGGACAGGCTAGCACAGATACGCAGTATTTT. Its protein is CASSLGQASTDTQYF.